This is a list of T cell receptor beta chains from one sample in a study of T cell repertoires in aging, cancer and after chemotherapy. TCRdb processed the multiplex PCR reads anew with MiXCR; each CDR3 protein has one entry. The table includes roughly 1,500 distinct CDR3 sequences, 39% detected once. Material: blood. All receptors derive from a human donor with a solid tumor. The CDR3 runs from the conserved cysteine through the conserved F or W. The D gene is left open where the match is weak. Size is omitted from some rows. Given values are once, few, many or a class for expanded clones.

NA	TRBV7-5	TRBJ1-3	medium-sized	CISVSEALDSSGNTIYF	NA
NA	TRBV30	TRBJ2-7	medium-sized	CAWSGRGSYEQYF	TGTGCCTGGAGTGGTAGGGGTTCCTACGAGCAGTACTTC
TRBD2	TRBV6-4	TRBJ2-3	NA	CASSELGGSGTDTQYF	TGTGCCAGCAGTGAACTTGGCGGGAGTGGGACAGATACGCAGTATTTT
TRBD1	TRBV13	TRBJ2-7	NA	CASSYRTGGYYEQYF	TGTGCCAGCAGCTACCGGACAGGGGGCTACTACGAGCAGTACTTC
NA	TRBV20-1	TRBJ1-5	NA	CSARQGRNQPQHF	TGCAGTGCTAGGCAGGGTCGTAATCAGCCCCAGCATTTT
TRBD1	TRBV12-3/TRBV12-4	TRBJ2-7	few	CASSSPGQGVDEQYF	TGTGCCAGCAGTTCCCCGGGACAGGGCGTGGACGAGCAGTACTTC
NA	TRBV18	TRBJ2-1	NA	CASSPRGALGGGQQFF	TGTGCCAGCTCCCCCCGGGGTGCTCTAGGAGGTGGTCAGCAGTTCTTC
NA	TRBV7-9	TRBJ1-4	few	CASSLESGAINEKLFF	TGTGCCAGCAGCTTAGAGTCAGGGGCGATTAATGAAAAACTGTTTTTT
NA	TRBV6-5	TRBJ2-4	NA	CASNLVAKNIQYF	TGTGCCAGCAACTTAGTAGCCAAAAACATTCAGTACTTC
NA	TRBV19	TRBJ1-2	NA	CASSGTGVYGYTF	TGTGCCAGCTCCGGGACGGGAGTGTATGGCTACACCTTC
NA	TRBV20-1	TRBJ1-5	few	CSAIDNQPQHF	TGCAGTGCTATTGACAATCAGCCCCAGCATTTT
NA	TRBV4-1	TRBJ2-7	NA	CASSQGLRGYEQYF	TGCGCCAGCAGCCAAGGGTTAAGAGGCTACGAGCAGTACTTC
NA	TRBV20-1	TRBJ1-1	NA	CSARIQNTEAFF	TGCAGTGCTAGGATACAGAACACTGAAGCTTTCTTT
NA	TRBV6-5	TRBJ2-7	NA	CASSEARSVYEQYF	TGTGCCAGCAGTGAAGCGAGGTCGGTCTACGAGCAGTACTTC
NA	TRBV6-1	TRBJ2-2	NA	CASSEDLTGELFF	TGTGCCAGCAGTGAAGACCTAACCGGGGAGCTGTTTTTT
TRBD2	TRBV20-1	TRBJ2-7	large	CSAKGWREDEQYF	TGCAGTGCTAAGGGGTGGCGGGAGGACGAGCAGTACTTC
NA	TRBV11-3	TRBJ2-3	NA	CASSSRGEEQYF	TGTGCCAGCAGCTCCCGAGGGGAAGAGCAGTATTTT
TRBD1	TRBV20-1	TRBJ2-7	NA	CSASPTGYYEQYF	TGCAGTGCTAGCCCGACAGGGTACTACGAGCAGTACTTC
TRBD1	TRBV10-3	TRBJ1-1	NA	CAISGSGTANTEAFF	TGTGCCATCAGTGGTAGCGGGACAGCGAACACTGAAGCTTTCTTT
TRBD2	TRBV20-1	TRBJ2-7	NA	CSASLWRGGRGEQYF	TGCAGTGCTAGCCTCTGGAGGGGCGGGAGAGGCGAGCAGTACTTC
NA	TRBV19	TRBJ2-5	NA	CASSMQIQETQYF	TGTGCCAGTAGTATGCAGATCCAAGAGACCCAGTACTTC
TRBD2	TRBV5-4	TRBJ2-3	NA	CASSLARSGLAESTDTQYF	TGTGCCAGCAGCTTGGCCCGCTCCGGACTAGCGGAGAGCACAGATACGCAGTATTTT
TRBD1	TRBV6-1	TRBJ2-4	medium-sized	CASSSYPGTGGNIQYF	TGTGCCAGCAGTTCATATCCCGGGACAGGGGGAAACATTCAGTACTTC
TRBD2	TRBV19	TRBJ2-1	NA	CASSSRTSFNEQFF	TGTGCCAGTAGTAGCCGGACTAGTTTCAATGAGCAGTTCTTC
NA	TRBV7-2	TRBJ2-1	NA	CASSMAGPYNEQFF	TGTGCCAGTAGTATGGCCGGGCCCTACAATGAGCAGTTCTTC
TRBD1	TRBV19	TRBJ1-4	NA	CASSITDRAQNEKLFF	TGTGCCAGTAGTATTACCGACAGGGCCCAAAATGAAAAACTGTTTTTT
TRBD2	TRBV20-1	TRBJ2-2	once	CSAPRSGGNTGELFF	TGCAGTGCCCCCAGGAGCGGGGGGAACACCGGGGAGCTGTTTTTT
NA	TRBV14	TRBJ2-7	NA	CASSLGNLYEQYF	TGTGCCAGCAGCCTTGGAAACCTCTACGAGCAGTACTTC
TRBD1	TRBV11-2	TRBJ1-2	NA	CASSLGQGRFYGYTF	TGTGCCAGCAGCTTAGGACAGGGACGGTTCTATGGCTACACCTTC
TRBD2	TRBV7-2	TRBJ2-1	NA	CASSLRAGEEVEQFF	TGTGCCAGCAGCTTAAGGGCGGGAGAGGAGGTTGAGCAGTTCTTC
NA	TRBV4-1	TRBJ2-1	NA	CASSHVSGTPLRNEQFF	TGCGCCAGCAGCCATGTCTCCGGGACTCCTCTCCGCAATGAGCAGTTCTTC
TRBD1	TRBV27	TRBJ2-7	NA	CASSLRTGFHEQYF	TGTGCCAGCAGTTTACGGACAGGGTTCCACGAGCAGTACTTC
TRBD1	TRBV7-9	TRBJ1-4	few	CASSGEGGGSEKLFF	TGTGCCAGCAGCGGGGAAGGGGGCGGTAGTGAAAAACTGTTTTTT
NA	TRBV20-1	TRBJ2-7	NA	CSAVSSSYKQYF	TGCAGTGCAGTCTCAAGCTCCTACAAGCAGTACTTC
NA	TRBV7-9	TRBJ1-1	NA	CASSLVAGTEAFF	TGTGCCAGCAGCTTAGTCGCGGGGACTGAAGCTTTCTTT
TRBD2	TRBV6-1	TRBJ2-7	few	CASSRTSGDYEQYF	TGTGCCAGCAGTCGGACTAGCGGGGACTACGAGCAGTACTTC
NA	TRBV5-1	TRBJ2-7	large	CASSLAGLTYEQYF	TGCGCCAGCAGCTTGGCGGGCCTTACCTACGAGCAGTACTTC
NA	TRBV6-1	TRBJ1-4	NA	CASTDEGTGEKLFF	TGTGCCAGCACCGATGAGGGCACAGGCGAAAAACTGTTTTTT
TRBD1	TRBV7-2	TRBJ2-2	large	CASSLWTGTIGELFF	TGTGCCAGCAGCTTATGGACAGGGACGATCGGGGAGCTGTTTTTT
NA	TRBV19	TRBJ1-2	few	CASQGGMANYGYTF	TGTGCCTCACAGGGTGGGATGGCTAACTATGGCTACACCTTC
NA	TRBV6-1	TRBJ1-2	few	CASSSHGYTF	TGTGCCAGCAGTAGTCATGGCTACACCTTC
NA	TRBV6-2/TRBV6-3	TRBJ1-5	few	CASSQYGGSNQPQHF	TGTGCCAGCAGTCAATACGGGGGTTCCAATCAGCCCCAGCATTTT
NA	TRBV12-3/TRBV12-4	TRBJ2-1	few	CASQGPDSNEQFF	TGTGCCAGCCAGGGGCCGGACAGCAATGAGCAGTTCTTC
NA	TRBV6-5	TRBJ1-1	NA	CAAHNPPNTEAFF	TGTGCCGCACATAACCCCCCGAACACTGAAGCTTTCTTT
NA	TRBV7-2	TRBJ1-5	NA	CASSVRDHQPQHF	TGTGCCAGCAGCGTCAGGGACCATCAGCCCCAGCATTTT
NA	TRBV9	TRBJ1-6	NA	CASSDQWGSPLHF	TGTGCCAGCAGCGATCAGTGGGGTTCACCCCTCCACTTT
TRBD1	TRBV12-3/TRBV12-4	TRBJ2-7	NA	CASSSDRDVQYF	TGTGCCAGCAGTTCAGACAGGGACGTGCAGTACTTC
TRBD2	TRBV11-3	TRBJ2-2	few	CASSLWSGSNTGELFF	TGTGCCAGCAGCTTGTGGAGCGGGAGTAACACCGGGGAGCTGTTTTTT
TRBD1	TRBV19	TRBJ1-2	few	CASTSSGTGGFEDYGYTF	TGTGCCAGTACTTCCTCCGGGACAGGGGGCTTTGAGGACTATGGCTACACCTTC
NA	TRBV6-1	TRBJ2-7	few	CASSGWERGDEQYF	TGTGCCAGCAGTGGGTGGGAAAGGGGGGACGAGCAGTACTTC
NA	TRBV18	TRBJ1-5	NA	CASSPGREGNQPQHF	TGTGCCAGCTCACCGGGCAGGGAGGGCAATCAGCCCCAGCATTTT
TRBD1	TRBV7-9	TRBJ2-5	few	CASSLFEPGQKETQYF	TGTGCCAGCAGCTTATTCGAACCGGGACAGAAAGAGACCCAGTACTTC
NA	TRBV6-1	TRBJ2-7	NA	CASRYYDTSYEQYF	TGTGCCAGCCGTTACTATGACACCTCCTACGAGCAGTACTTC
NA	TRBV4-2	TRBJ2-4	NA	CASSQGWRTIAKNIQYF	TGTGCCAGCAGCCAAGGCTGGCGGACTATAGCCAAAAACATTCAGTACTTC
NA	TRBV18	TRBJ2-5	NA	CASSPGDRQETQYF	TGTGCCAGCTCACCTGGGGACCGACAAGAGACCCAGTACTTC
NA	TRBV6-5	TRBJ2-7	large	CASSTLDDEQYF	TGTGCCAGCAGTACCCTCGACGACGAGCAGTACTTC
NA	TRBV7-9	TRBJ1-1	NA	CASSLGGGADTEAFF	TGTGCCAGCAGCTTAGGTGGGGGGGCCGACACTGAAGCTTTCTTT
TRBD1	TRBV7-6	TRBJ1-3	few	CASSLSGQPSGNTIYF	TGTGCCAGCAGCTTATCGGGACAGCCCTCTGGAAACACCATATATTTT
NA	TRBV5-4	TRBJ2-7	few	CASSWGTPGEQYF	TGTGCCAGCAGCTGGGGGACACCGGGTGAGCAGTACTTC
TRBD1	TRBV6-5	TRBJ2-7	NA	CASRGGQGVAYEQYF	TGTGCCAGCAGAGGGGGACAGGGGGTAGCCTACGAGCAGTACTTC